Below are 13 T cell receptor beta chains sequenced from a single sample in a study of regulatory T cells in long-lasting Graves disease. Construction of the TCR beta libraries employed iRepertoire HTBI primers in conjunction with Arm-PCR of CDR3 regions. A single record per CDR3 protein comes from TCRdb applying MiXCR to the multiplex PCR reads. The sample lists 350,000 to 500,000 distinct CDR3 sequences; 14% were seen once. Time point reported: newly diagnosed GD, antithyroid drugs for less than 3 months. Researchers made the TCR library from RNA that was extracted from PBMCs. The same data also contributed to another study, on T cells in Graves' hyperthyroidism and ophthalmopathy.

Sequenced here: peripheral blood mononuclear cells (PBMCs), sampled at new diagnosis, from a patient treated with antithyroid drugs. Source of these receptors: a woman in her forties or fifties with Graves disease.

This clonotype was found a few times. The J gene is TRBJ1-5, the V gene TRBV7-9; 11 bases line up with TRBD1. The trim removed 5 bases at V and 2 bases at J, leaving 5 bases unmatched. CDR1 and CDR2 from the germline V gene are SEHNR and FQNEAQ (reference sequence). The CDR3 is made up of 16 amino acids. The CDR3 nucleotides read TGTGCCAGCAGCCTGGACAGGGGGCCCGGCAATCAGCCCCAGCATTTT. Translation gives CASSLDRGPGNQPQHF.

This clonotype was recorded many times. The chain uses TRBV28 and TRBJ2-7; 10 nucleotides align to TRBD1. The V gene's germline CDR1 is MDHEN and CDR2 SYDVKM. The V and J ends lost 2 bases and 3 bases, in that order; junction bases with no gene match: 7. The CDR3 is 16 amino acids. The CDR3 nucleotides are TGTGCCAGCAGTTTAGCCCCCGGGACAGGGGACTACGAGCAGTACTTC. Translating gives CASSLAPGTGDYEQYF. The whole variable domain, filled in from reference TRBV28 and TRBJ2-7, reads DVKVTQSSRYLVKRTGEKVFLECVQDMDHENMFWYRQDPGLGLRLIYFSYDVKMKEKGDIPEGYSVSREKKERFSLILESASTNQTSMYLCASSLAPGTGDYEQYFGPGTRLTVT.

This clonotype was observed a handful of times. The rearrangement joins TRBV7-9 to TRBJ1-5, with 9 positions matching TRBD1. CDR3 length: 15 amino acids. The germline CDR1 and CDR2 sequences are SEHNR and FQNEAQ (reference sequence). V was pared by 1 base and J by 7 bases, with 5 bases of the junction left unmatched. CDR3 in amino acids: CASSLDGTGWQPQHF. CDR3 nucleotide sequence: TGTGCCAGCAGCTTAGACGGGACAGGGTGGCAGCCCCAGCATTTT.

Points on this clonotype: A read error may account for a junction end that differs from germline. The J gene is TRBJ1-2, the V gene TRBV9; 7 bases are shared with TRBD1. Per germline, CDR1 SGDLS and CDR2 YYNGEE. CDR3 length: 16 residues. The CDR3 DNA reads TGTTCCAGCAGCGTAGATCGGACAGGAGCCAACTATGGCTACACCTTC. Translated, it gives CSSSVDRTGANYGYTF.

This clonotype was seen repeatedly, ten times or more. This sequence joins TRBV24-1 and TRBJ2-1, with D tentatively TRBD2 (5 bases). The end of the DNA fits TRBJ2-5 better, so the J call may be wrong. The germline gives CDR1 KGHDR, CDR2 SFDVKD. The CDR3 is 16 amino acids. The CDR3 sequence is CATSELGLLGQETQYF. CDR3 nucleotide sequence: TGTGCCACCAGTGAACTAGGGTTGTTGGGCCAAGAGACCCAGTACTTC.

The rearrangement joins TRBV28 to TRBJ2-5; 16 bases are shared with TRBD2. The germline V gene has CDR1 MDHEN and CDR2 SYDVKM. The CDR3 is 18 amino acids. V gave up 5 bases and J gave up 3 bases; unmatched junction bases: 9. The CDR3, as DNA: TGTGCCAGCAGTAGGGGACTAGCGGGAGGGCCCAAAGAAGAGACCCAGTACTTC. This translates into CASSRGLAGGPKEETQYF.

This clonotype was seen a handful of times. V usage is TRBV5-6 and J usage is TRBJ2-1; 10 nucleotides align to TRBD2. The CDR3 runs 15 residues. CDR1 and CDR2 (germline): SGHDT, YYEEEE. V shed 4 bases and J 7 bases; nucleotides not matched to a gene: 8. For the CDR3, the DNA is TGTGCCAGCAGCGGAACTAGCGGGGCTGGTAATGAGCAGTTCTTC. Its protein is CASSGTSGAGNEQFF.

The chain is built from TRBV4-2 and TRBJ2-1, with unresolved D. The CDR3 length is 15 residues. Between the trimmed V and J ends, which lost 2 bases and 6 bases, there was a span of 14 bases. Looked up from germline, CDR1 is LGHNA and CDR2 is YNFKEQ. The CDR3 nucleotides read TGTGCCAGCAGCCAAAACTTCCTGGGCGTCAATGAGCAGTTCTTC. The encoded protein is CASSQNFLGVNEQFF.

The genes are TRBV28 and TRBJ2-7; D remains unclear. Germline V gene data show CDR1 as MDHEN and CDR2 as SYDVKM. With 3 bases removed from V and 0 bases from J, the gap between germline ends came to 15 bases. The CDR3 contains 16 residues. The CDR3, as DNA: TGTGCCAGCAGTTTCTCCCTTACGGAAAGCTCCTACGAGCAGTACTTC. Protein product: CASSFSLTESSYEQYF.

This rearrangement joins TRBV19 to TRBJ2-1, with TRBD1 matching 9 bases. J lost 4 bases, V lost 9 bases, and 4 bases had no gene match. Germline V gene lookup returns CDR1 LNHDA and CDR2 SQIVND (reference sequence). The CDR3 runs 13 residues. CDR3 sequence: CASTGQGYNEQFF. The CDR3 DNA reads as TGTGCCAGCACGGGACAGGGATACAATGAGCAGTTCTTC.

This clonotype showed up just a few times. The chain uses TRBV29-1 and TRBJ2-1, with a weak D call TRBD2 (6 bases). Deletions cut 6 bases from V and 5 bases from J, with 20 bases between. This CDR3 spans 15 amino acids. Germline assignment: CDR1 SQVTM and CDR2 ANQGSEA. The CDR3 bases are TGCAGCGTGGCCCTGGGACTGACGGAGAACAATGAGCAGTTCTTC. It encodes CSVALGLTENNEQFF.

This clonotype was observed at least ten times. In DNA form, the CDR3 reads TGCGCCAGCAGCCCCTCGAGTAGCGGGACCGATGAGCAGTTCTTC. Its translation is CASSPSSSGTDEQFF. The chain carries TRBV10-1 and TRBJ2-1, with 8 bases matching TRBD2. J gave up 8 bases and V 6 bases, and 12 bases lay outside the gene matches. CDR3 size: 15 residues. Germline CDR1 is WNHNN and CDR2 is SYGVQD (reference sequence).

A remark on this clonotype: A single base is all that separates this from a far larger clone, so a read error is likely. The chain links TRBV2 to TRBJ1-1; D is unresolved. CDR1 is SNHLY and CDR2 is FYNNEI in the germline V gene. The V end was cut by 5 bases, the J end by 2 bases, with 18 bases between. The CDR3 is made up of 16 amino acids. The CDR3 DNA reads TGTGCCAGCAGTTTCGCCCTTACCGCGGGCAACACTGAAGCTTTCTTT. It encodes CASSFALTAGNTEAFF.